The TCR beta chain described here comes from a study of regulatory T cells in long-lasting Graves disease. Study-wide context: Positivity for TSH receptor antibodies plus over 5 years of antithyroid drugs meant persistent Graves' disease. Whole-study results and caveats: Rather than thyroid tissue, only peripheral blood underwent study. The persistent group shared 2,500 to 3,000 public clonotypes, more than the approximately 890 shared by new patients.

Remarks on this clonotype: The antigen is not known.

Sample time point: persistent/refractory GD, antithyroid drugs over 5 years with positive TRAb. From RNA extracted from PBMCs, the TCR library was made. Graves' disease diagnoses followed American Thyroid Association guidelines. Germline CDR1 is LGHDT and CDR2 is YNNKEL (reference sequence). V lost 2 bases to trimming and J lost 8 bases; unmatched junction nucleotides: 5. This CDR3 has 14 residues. Sequencing libraries for TCR beta were prepared with iRepertoire HTBI primers and Arm-PCR of CDR3 regions. In TCRdb, the multiplex PCR reads were re-called with MiXCR into one record per CDR3 protein. The sample lists fewer than 600,000 distinct CDR3 sequences, 22% occurring once.

V gene TRBV3-1 combines with J gene TRBJ2-4; the match to TRBD2 covers 8 bases. Sequences were derived from peripheral blood mononuclear cells (PBMCs), sampled when the disease was refractory, from a patient treated with antithyroid drugs. This clonotype was sampled from a female donor with Graves disease. CDR3 sequence (DNA): TGTGCCAGCAGCCAACTCCGGCGGGAGGACATTCAGTACTTC. Residues: CASSQLRREDIQYF.